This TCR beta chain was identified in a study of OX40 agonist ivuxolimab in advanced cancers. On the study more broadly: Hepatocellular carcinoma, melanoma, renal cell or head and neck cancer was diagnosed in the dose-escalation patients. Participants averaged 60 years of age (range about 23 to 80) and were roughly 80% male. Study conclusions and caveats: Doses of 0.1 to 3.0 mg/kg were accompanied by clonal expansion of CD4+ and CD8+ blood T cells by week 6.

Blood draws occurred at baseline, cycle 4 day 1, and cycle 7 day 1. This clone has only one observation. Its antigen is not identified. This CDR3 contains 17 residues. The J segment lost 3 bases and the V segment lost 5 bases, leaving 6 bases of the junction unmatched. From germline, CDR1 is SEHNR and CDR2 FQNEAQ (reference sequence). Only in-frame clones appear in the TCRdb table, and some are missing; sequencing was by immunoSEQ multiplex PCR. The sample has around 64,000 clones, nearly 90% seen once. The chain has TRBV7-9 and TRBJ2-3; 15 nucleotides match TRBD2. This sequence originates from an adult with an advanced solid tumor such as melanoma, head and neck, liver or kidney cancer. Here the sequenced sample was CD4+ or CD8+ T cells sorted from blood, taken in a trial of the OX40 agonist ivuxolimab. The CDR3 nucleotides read TGTGCCAGCAGCCGACCGGGACTAGCGGGAGGAACAGATACGCAGTATTTT. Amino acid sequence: CASSRPGLAGGTDTQYF. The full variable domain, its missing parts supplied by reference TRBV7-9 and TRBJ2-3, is DTGVSQNPRHKITKRGQNVTFRCDPISEHNRLYWYRQTLGQGPEFLTYFQNEAQLEKSRLLSDRFSAERPKGSFSTLEIQRTEQGDSAMYLCASSRPGLAGGTDTQYFGPGTRLTVL.